This T cell receptor beta chain is drawn from a study of blood T cell repertoires in COVID-19. Study-level background: The United States, Italy and Spain supplied acute and convalescent COVID-19 samples. In each case, the material was cDNA or gDNA derived from T cells, B-cell-depleted T cells, or PBMCs.

This CDR3 is built from 14 residues. Germline loops: CDR1 LNHDA, CDR2 SQIVND (reference sequence). Trimming removed 0 bases from V and 2 bases from J, with 7 bases in between. Worth noting for this clone: Other DNA sequences from this sample encode an identical CDR3 as well.

Original data processing: It was from reference gene primer amplification that nucleated cell counts were estimated. The table came from immunoSEQ multiplex PCR; TCRdb's copy has only in-frame clones and leaves some out. V and J calls plus clone size are reproduced from that table; the DNA served to infer D and trimming. Among about 140,000 clones listed, around 90% were seen once. The chain joins TRBV19 to TRBJ1-1; no definite D call. Sequences were obtained from peripheral blood. This clonotype originated in a man in his sixties or seventies with acute or convalescent COVID-19. CDR3 loop: CASSIDRGNTEAFF. DNA for the CDR3: TGTGCCAGTAGTATAGATCGGGGAAACACTGAAGCTTTCTTT.